In its sample, the clone carrying this TCR beta chain was seen a few times. What it recognizes is unknown. The CDR3 spans 14 residues. Germline V CDR1 and CDR2: SGHVS, FQNEAQ. V lost 0 bases and J 5 bases, leaving 10 bases between the germline ends. This record belongs to a study of vaccination and CD4 T cells after COVID-19. Study-wide context: Convalescent donors were composed of six males and four females, of whom two were Hispanic.

Researchers used the Oncomine TCR Beta short-read assay to sequence DNA from cultured CD4+ T cells. TCRdb re-called the PCR reads through MiXCR, storing one row per CDR3 protein. This table has some 25,000 distinct CDR3 sequences, 28% appearing once. Noted time point: late sampling 161 to 241 days after vaccination in a few convalescent patients. Regarding treatment: roughly 11-day PBMC culture with coronavirus spike peptide pools or control peptides (ViraFEST assay). Under the ViraFEST approach, antigen-specific T cells were expanded with peptide pools and TCRs subsequently sequenced. Every positive PCR date fell between March and December 2020, earlier than the US Alpha, Beta and Delta variants. It was after 10 days of culture that CD4+ T cells were isolated by negative selection.

Sequences were derived from CD4+ T cells from blood, cultured in vitro, sampled about 7 months after SARS-CoV-2 vaccination. The chain combines TRBV7-8 with TRBJ2-5; D uncertain. The clonotype was recovered from a human donor who had recovered from COVID-19. CDR3 region: CASSLAPRWETQYF. CDR3 in DNA: TGTGCCAGCAGCTTAGCGCCCCGGTGGGAGACCCAGTACTTC. The whole variable domain, filled in from reference TRBV7-8 and TRBJ2-5, reads GAGVSQSPRYKVAKRGQDVALRCDPISGHVSLFWYQQALGQGPEFLTYFQNEAQLDKSGLPSDRFFAERPEGSVSTLKIQRTQQEDSAVYLCASSLAPRWETQYFGPGTRLLVL.